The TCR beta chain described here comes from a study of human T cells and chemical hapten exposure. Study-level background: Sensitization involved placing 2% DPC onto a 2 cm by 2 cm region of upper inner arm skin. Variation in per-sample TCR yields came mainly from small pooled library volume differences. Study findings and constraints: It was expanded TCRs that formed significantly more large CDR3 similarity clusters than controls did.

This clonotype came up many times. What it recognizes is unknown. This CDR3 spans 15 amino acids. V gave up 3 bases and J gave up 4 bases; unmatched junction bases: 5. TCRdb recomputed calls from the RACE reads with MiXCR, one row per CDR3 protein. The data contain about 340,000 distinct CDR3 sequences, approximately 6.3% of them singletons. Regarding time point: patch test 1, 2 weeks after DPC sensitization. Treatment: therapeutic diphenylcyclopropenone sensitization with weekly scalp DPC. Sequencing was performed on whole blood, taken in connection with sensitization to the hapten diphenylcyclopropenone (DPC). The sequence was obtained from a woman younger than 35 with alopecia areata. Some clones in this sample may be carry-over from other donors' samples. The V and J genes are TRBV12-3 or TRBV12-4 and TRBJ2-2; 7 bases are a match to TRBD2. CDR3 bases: TGTGCCAGCAGTTTTGATAGCGGGTTCACCGGGGAGCTGTTTTTT. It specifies CASSFDSGFTGELFF.